This T cell receptor beta chain was observed in a study of cytomegalovirus exposure and HLA in healthy donors. Study-level results: DRB1 had the most TCR associations and HLA-C the fewest, a later analysis found, with rates varying by HLA locus.

This CDR3 has 14 residues. Germline CDR1 and CDR2: SGHTS and YDEGEE. Deletions cut 7 bases from V and 5 bases from J, with 17 bases between. About this clone itself: The antigen is unknown.

A multiplex PCR was run with 60 Vbeta primers and 13 Jbeta primers. The data were produced by immunoSEQ multiplex PCR, yet TCRdb's version contains in-frame clones alone and is incomplete. There are over 150,000 clones in the sample; approximately 75% occur only once, and roughly 3.7% lies in the top ten. V gene TRBV5-8 combines with J gene TRBJ2-3; no clear D gene. The sequence was collected from a man aged 25-40 years in good health and CMV-seropositive. The sequenced sample was PBMCs. The CDR3 loop reads CASSPGFRIDTQYF. For the CDR3, the DNA is TGTGCCAGCTCCCCGGGTTTCCGAATAGATACGCAGTATTTT.